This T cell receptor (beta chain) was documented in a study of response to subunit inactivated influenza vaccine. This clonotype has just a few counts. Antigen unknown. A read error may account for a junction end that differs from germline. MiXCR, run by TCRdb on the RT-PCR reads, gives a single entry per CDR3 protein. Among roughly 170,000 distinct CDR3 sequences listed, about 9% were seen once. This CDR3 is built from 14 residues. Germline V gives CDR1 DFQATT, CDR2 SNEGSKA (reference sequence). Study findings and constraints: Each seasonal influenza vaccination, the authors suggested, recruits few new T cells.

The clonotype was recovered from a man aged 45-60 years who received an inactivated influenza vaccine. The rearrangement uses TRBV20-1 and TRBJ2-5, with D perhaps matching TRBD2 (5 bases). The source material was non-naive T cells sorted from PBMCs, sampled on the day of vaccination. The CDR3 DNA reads TGCAGTGCCAGAGGGTCTTCGGAGGCAGAGACCCAGTACTTC. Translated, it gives CSARGSSEAETQYF.